The 4 T cell receptor beta chains listed next were all sequenced from one sample in a study of pediatric ulcerative colitis. Rectal tissue came from one to two pinch biopsies taken at colonoscopy. Produced via immunoSEQ multiplex PCR; TCRdb's table is partial and in-frame only. The sample lists 40,000 to 55,000 clones, around 81% occurring once. Material: gut tissue. The receptors come from a girl between 5 and 17 years old with moderate ulcerative colitis.

This sequence joins TRBV28 and TRBJ1-5; D ambiguous. Trimming took off 3 bases at V and 7 bases at J, with 10 bases between the two ends. Germline lookup yields CDR1 MDHEN and CDR2 SYDVKM. CDR3 length equals 13 residues. The CDR3 sequence is CASSFGWKQPQHF. The DNA for the CDR3 is TGTGCCAGCAGTTTTGGTTGGAAGCAGCCCCAGCATTTT.

This clone turned up a few times. V gene TRBV5-4 combines with J gene TRBJ1-1; the D is unclear. Deletions cut 2 bases from V and 5 bases from J, with 16 bases between. This CDR3 is built from 15 residues. Germline-derived CDR1 and CDR2 are SGHNT and YYREEE (reference sequence). CDR3 sequence reads: CASSFNGVTGTEAFF. The CDR3 DNA sequence: TGTGCCAGCAGCTTCAATGGGGTTACGGGGACTGAAGCTTTCTTT.

V usage is TRBV5-6 and J usage is TRBJ1-3; D gene uncertain. Per germline, CDR1 SGHDT and CDR2 YYEEEE. Trimming left V 0 bases short and J 0 bases short, with 10 bases between. This CDR3 contains 16 residues. Here the CDR3 reads CASSLGVRISGNTIYF. The CDR3 DNA reads as TGTGCCAGCAGCTTGGGCGTGAGAATCTCTGGAAACACCATATATTTT.

This clone was recorded once. The V gene is TRBV7-9, the J gene TRBJ2-7; 8 nucleotides match TRBD1. Unmatched junction bases numbered 6, after V lost 5 bases and J lost 0 bases. Looked up from germline, CDR1 is SEHNR and CDR2 is FQNEAQ (reference sequence). This CDR3 is built from 15 residues. The CDR3 reads CASSPGTGPSYEQYF. The CDR3 DNA is TGTGCCAGCAGCCCAGGGACAGGTCCCTCCTACGAGCAGTACTTC.